This passage covers 16 T cell receptor beta chains from one sample sequenced in a study of cytotoxic CD8 clonotypes in ibrutinib-treated CLL. Assay: immunoSEQ multiplex PCR; the TCRdb copy retains only in-frame clones and omits some. Of about 140,000 clones in the sample, approximately 90% were seen once. The sequencing here drew on PBMCs, taken after 12 months of ibrutinib treatment. The origin of the receptors is a human donor with chronic lymphocytic leukemia.

This CDR3 reads CASSLAYDTLNTEAFF. As DNA, the CDR3 is TGTGCCAGCAGCTTAGCATACGATACTCTGAACACTGAAGCTTTCTTT. The chain has TRBV7-9 and TRBJ1-1; no firm D call. V was cut by 0 bases and J by 0 bases, with 11 bases left in between. Germline CDR1 and CDR2: SEHNR and FQNEAQ (reference sequence). The CDR3 spans 16 residues.

The rearrangement joins TRBV5-1 to TRBJ1-3, with D hard to call. The germline CDR1 and CDR2 sequences are SGHRS and YFSETQ. The CDR3 has 15 amino acids. Trimming removed 0 bases at V and 0 bases at J, with 7 bases between. The CDR3 spells CASSLDQPSGNTIYF. The DNA of the CDR3 is TGCGCCAGCAGCTTGGATCAGCCCTCTGGAAACACCATATATTTT.

The chain uses TRBV7-3 and TRBJ2-1, with 8 bases aligning to TRBD2. J was trimmed by 3 bases and V by 0 bases; bases with no gene match: 7. Germline V gene sequence: CDR1 SGHTA, CDR2 FQGTGA. The length of the CDR3 is 17 residues. The CDR3 loop is CASSLTLAGSRYNEQFF. The CDR3 DNA is TGTGCCAGCAGCTTAACGTTAGCGGGGAGTCGCTACAATGAGCAGTTCTTC. The whole variable domain, filled in from reference TRBV7-3 and TRBJ2-1, reads GAGVSQTPSNKVTEKGKYVELRCDPISGHTALYWYRQSLGQGPEFLIYFQGTGAADDSGLPNDRFFAVRPEGSVSTLKIQRTERGDSAVYLCASSLTLAGSRYNEQFFGPGTRLTVL.

This chain connects TRBV7-2 to TRBJ1-1; no clear D gene. Germline V gives CDR1 SGHTA, CDR2 FQGNSA. V was trimmed by 1 base and J by 4 bases, leaving 19 bases between them. The CDR3 is 17 amino acids. CDR3 sequence reads: CASSLGSLFGVGTEAFF. The CDR3 DNA reads as TGTGCCAGCAGCTTAGGGTCCCTTTTTGGGGTAGGCACTGAAGCTTTCTTT.

The rearrangement uses TRBV5-1 and TRBJ2-4; no reliable D call. Trimming took off 4 bases at V and 2 bases at J, with 10 bases between the two ends. CDR1 is SGHRS and CDR2 is YFSETQ in the germline V gene. The CDR3 spans 14 residues. CDR3 bases: TGCGCCAGCAGCCAGGATAGAACCAAAAACATTCAGTACTTC. Translation gives CASSQDRTKNIQYF.

The V gene is TRBV28, the J gene TRBJ2-5; D gene unclear. The CDR3 is made up of 13 amino acids. Per germline, CDR1 MDHEN and CDR2 SYDVKM. The V end lost 2 bases, the J end lost 5 bases, and 9 bases lay between the germline ends. This CDR3 is CASSLLFRETQYF. In DNA, the CDR3 is TGTGCCAGCAGTTTACTGTTCAGGGAGACCCAGTACTTC.

This chain's CDR3 is CASSFAEVYNEKLFF. CDR3 DNA sequence: TGTGCCAGCAGTTTTGCGGAGGTTTATAATGAAAAACTGTTTTTT. The genes are TRBV28 and TRBJ1-4; D gene ambiguous. Germline V lookup: CDR1 MDHEN, CDR2 SYDVKM. Deletions cut 3 bases from V and 4 bases from J, with 12 bases between. The CDR3 is 15 amino acids.

The rearrangement links TRBV19 to TRBJ1-3; TRBD1 matches 7 bases. The CDR3 length is 17 residues. Germline V gives CDR1 LNHDA, CDR2 SQIVND (reference sequence). The junction had 13 bases not matched to a gene; V was cut back by 7 bases and J by 1 base. Written as DNA, the CDR3 is TGTGCCAGTACGGAGTCAGGGGGGATCTTTTCTGGAAACACCATATATTTT. It specifies CASTESGGIFSGNTIYF.

The V and J genes are TRBV27 and TRBJ2-5; D not resolved. CDR3 length equals 14 residues. CDR1 and CDR2 from the germline V gene are MNHEY and SMNVEV (reference sequence). Trimming shortened V by 1 base and J by 2 bases, and 8 bases separated the two germline ends. The CDR3 DNA follows: TGTGCCAGCAGTTTATTCCCCAGGCAAGAGACCCAGTACTTC. This gives the protein CASSLFPRQETQYF.

This clone was observed a handful of times. The chain employs TRBV27 and TRBJ1-3; the D is unclear. This CDR3 is built from 15 residues. Germline CDR1 and CDR2: MNHEY and SMNVEV (reference sequence). With 6 bases removed from V and 0 bases from J, the gap between germline ends came to 12 bases. The CDR3 sequence is CASRRNGNSGNTIYF. Here the CDR3 DNA reads TGTGCCAGCAGGCGAAATGGGAACTCTGGAAACACCATATATTTT.

This chain connects TRBV21-1 to TRBJ2-7. TRBV21-1 is a known pseudogene. This CDR3 spans 12 amino acids. The CDR3 protein is CASSTGRYEQYF. The DNA of the CDR3 is TGTGCCAGCAGCACTGGAAGATACGAGCAGTACTTC.

The chain recombines TRBV15 with TRBJ1-2; 7 positions match TRBD1. Germline CDR1 reads LNHNV; CDR2 reads YYDKDF (reference sequence). CDR3 length equals 14 residues. V shed 0 bases, J shed 2 bases, and the junction held 0 bases outside the gene matches. CDR3: CATSREGQNYGYTF. The DNA for the CDR3 is TGTGCCACCAGCAGAGAGGGACAGAACTATGGCTACACCTTC.

The chain is built from TRBV6-5 and TRBJ2-1; D is perhaps TRBD2 (6 bases). V dropped 0 bases and J dropped 4 bases, with 13 bases sitting between them. The germline gives CDR1 MNHEY, CDR2 SVGAGI. CDR3 size: 16 residues. In DNA, the CDR3 is TGTGCCAGCAGTTACTCAACTAGCTTTCCGTACAATGAGCAGTTCTTC. Translating gives CASSYSTSFPYNEQFF.

This chain uses TRBV7-6 with TRBJ2-5; 7 nucleotides line up with TRBD1. V dropped 5 bases and J dropped 0; count of bases not matched to a gene: 9. The CDR3 has 16 amino acids. Germline CDR1 is SGHVS and CDR2 is FNYEAQ. For the CDR3, the DNA is TGTGCCAGCAGCCGACCGGGACAGAGGTACCAAGAGACCCAGTACTTC. Protein product: CASSRPGQRYQETQYF. Full variable domain (missing parts from reference TRBV7-6 and TRBJ2-5): GAGVSQSPRYKVTKRGQDVALRCDPISGHVSLYWYRQALGQGPEFLTYFNYEAQQDKSGLPNDRFSAERPEGSISTLTIQRTEQRDSAMYRCASSRPGQRYQETQYFGPGTRLLVL.

V usage is TRBV5-1 and J usage is TRBJ2-5; 9 nucleotides agree with TRBD2. The length of the CDR3 is 14 residues. The J segment lost 4 bases and the V segment lost 0 bases, leaving 1 base of the junction unmatched. Germline CDR1 SGHRS, CDR2 YFSETQ. CDR3 nucleotide sequence: TGCGCCAGCAGCTTGGCACTAGCGGGAGAGACCCAGTACTTC. This gives the protein CASSLALAGETQYF.

The chain couples TRBV2 to TRBJ2-1, with a weak D call TRBD2 (6 bases). There are 14 residues in the CDR3. The germline V and J ends were trimmed by 4 bases and 2 bases, with 9 bases remaining between them. Germline-derived CDR1 and CDR2 are SNHLY and FYNNEI. The CDR3 loop reads CASSGWEAYNEQFF. The CDR3 bases are TGTGCCAGCAGTGGGTGGGAGGCCTACAATGAGCAGTTCTTC.